The 29 T cell receptor beta chains reported below all come from one sample, sequenced in a study of OX40 agonist ivuxolimab in advanced cancers. Some clones are missing from TCRdb's copy, which holds only in-frame ones; the method was immunoSEQ multiplex PCR. The profile shows around 60,000 clones, around nine tenths of them singletons. This sample comprised CD4+ or CD8+ T cells sorted from blood, obtained in a trial of the OX40 agonist ivuxolimab. Receptors originate from an adult with an advanced solid tumor such as melanoma, head and neck, liver or kidney cancer.

The rearrangement uses TRBV11-2 and TRBJ1-1; the D gene is possibly TRBD1 (6 bases). With 4 bases removed from V and 3 bases from J, the gap between germline ends came to 18 bases. The CDR3 is 16 amino acids. Per germline, CDR1 SGHAT and CDR2 FQNNGV. The CDR3 nucleotides are TGTGCCAGCAGCTCCACAGGGAAAAGGTGGGACACTGAAGCTTTCTTT. Translated, it gives CASSSTGKRWDTEAFF.

This clone was recorded once. This chain links TRBV6-5 with TRBJ2-7; TRBD1 agrees at 8 bases. Germline lookup yields CDR1 MNHEY and CDR2 SVGAGI. The junction had 7 bases not matched to a gene; V was cut back by 2 bases and J by 7 bases. The CDR3 has 14 residues. CDR3: CASSYGTGYGEQYF. The CDR3 DNA sequence: TGTGCCAGCAGTTACGGGACAGGCTACGGGGAGCAGTACTTC.

V gene TRBV6-5 combines with J gene TRBJ2-7; either TRBD1 or TRBD2 may supply D (6 bases each). Trimming took off 7 bases at V and 4 bases at J, with 17 bases between the two ends. The CDR3 is made up of 14 amino acids. CDR1 and CDR2 (germline): MNHEY, SVGAGI. The CDR3 nucleotides are TGTGCCAGCATGGGAGGCAGGGGCAGGTACGAGCAGTACTTC. Translation gives CASMGGRGRYEQYF.

This chain links TRBV28 with TRBJ2-7; D might be TRBD1 or TRBD2, each matching 7 bases. The CDR3 spans 12 residues. Trimming removed 6 bases from V and 7 bases from J, with 13 bases in between. Germline CDR1 reads MDHEN; CDR2 reads SYDVKM. CDR3 sequence reads: CASSVRGGEQYF. Here the CDR3 DNA reads TGTGCCAGCAGCGTCAGGGGGGGGGAGCAGTACTTC. The variable domain in full, with the rest retrieved from reference TRBV28 and TRBJ2-7, is DVKVTQSSRYLVKRTGEKVFLECVQDMDHENMFWYRQDPGLGLRLIYFSYDVKMKEKGDIPEGYSVSREKKERFSLILESASTNQTSMYLCASSVRGGEQYFGPGTRLTVT.

In this sample, this clone turned up once. This chain uses TRBV7-6 with TRBJ1-6, with D unclear. Deletions cut 3 bases from V and 14 bases from J, with 11 bases between. Germline CDR1 reads SGHVS; CDR2 reads FNYEAQ. The CDR3 is 12 residues long. The CDR3 nucleotides read TGTGCCAGCAGCTTTAGTCTGGGTTCCCTCCACTTT. It translates to CASSFSLGSLHF. Using reference TRBV7-6 and TRBJ1-6 for the parts outside the CDR3, the full variable domain is GAGVSQSPRYKVTKRGQDVALRCDPISGHVSLYWYRQALGQGPEFLTYFNYEAQQDKSGLPNDRFSAERPEGSISTLTIQRTEQRDSAMYRCASSFSLGSLHFGNGTRLTVT.

The chain has TRBV14 and TRBJ2-3; 13 positions agree with TRBD2. Unmatched junction bases numbered 5, after V lost 4 bases and J lost 4 bases. CDR3 length equals 16 residues. Germline lookup yields CDR1 SGHDN and CDR2 FVKESK. The CDR3 region is CASSLTSGRDADTQYF. The CDR3 DNA sequence: TGTGCCAGCAGCCTAACTAGCGGGAGGGACGCAGATACGCAGTATTTT.

This sequence joins TRBV28 and TRBJ1-3; possibly TRBD1 for D (6 bases). Germline lookup yields CDR1 MDHEN and CDR2 SYDVKM. The V end was cut by 3 bases, the J end by 3 bases, with 12 bases between. This CDR3 is 15 amino acids long. Written as DNA, the CDR3 is TGTGCCAGCAGTTTTCTACAGGGATATGGAAACACCATATATTTT. Translation gives CASSFLQGYGNTIYF.

For the CDR3, the DNA is TGTGCCAGCAGCTTAAAAGGGGGGGACAGGGCCTTCTATGGCTACACCTTC. Its protein product is CASSLKGGDRAFYGYTF. V and J are TRBV7-2 and TRBJ1-2, with 9 bases aligning to TRBD1. This CDR3 has 17 amino acids. V was pared by 2 bases and J by 4 bases, with 11 bases of the junction left unmatched. Germline V CDR1 and CDR2: SGHTA, FQGNSA.

The J gene is TRBJ1-2, the V gene TRBV6-6, with TRBD1 identical over 7 bases. The CDR3 has 12 residues. V lost 2 bases to trimming and J lost 10 bases; unmatched junction nucleotides: 4. Germline loops: CDR1 MNHNY, CDR2 SVGAGI (reference sequence). The DNA for the CDR3 is TGTGCCAGCAGTTACAGGGGGCGAGACTACACCTTC. The encoded protein is CASSYRGRDYTF.

The chain couples TRBV5-5 to TRBJ2-1; D is undetermined. The germline V and J ends were trimmed by 2 bases and 9 bases, with 12 bases remaining between them. Germline CDR1 reads SGHKS; CDR2 reads YYEKEE (reference sequence). CDR3 length: 13 amino acids. CDR3 sequence: CASSFLPEREQFF. The CDR3 DNA reads TGTGCCAGCAGCTTTTTGCCGGAGCGTGAGCAGTTCTTC.

A single count supports this clone. This chain links TRBV28 with TRBJ2-7; D gene ambiguous. The V end was cut by 6 bases, the J end by 2 bases, with 11 bases between. The germline V gene has CDR1 MDHEN and CDR2 SYDVKM. CDR3 length: 13 residues. CDR3 sequence (DNA): TGTGCCAGCAGCGATTGGGCCACCTACGAGCAGTACTTC. Residues: CASSDWATYEQYF.

The chain's CDR3 is CASSEVGQGQPQHF. The CDR3 DNA reads TGTGCCAGCAGTGAAGTGGGACAGGGGCAGCCCCAGCATTTT. V gene TRBV6-1 combines with J gene TRBJ1-5; 10 positions agree with TRBD1. Losses at the gene ends were 1 base for V and 7 bases for J; bases not matched to a gene: 1. Germline V gene lookup returns CDR1 MNHNS and CDR2 SASEGT. The CDR3 loop spans 14 amino acids.

This sequence joins TRBV10-1 and TRBJ2-2, with D possibly being TRBD1 (6 bases). Deletions cut 0 bases from V and 3 bases from J, with 11 bases between. This CDR3 contains 16 residues. Per germline, CDR1 WNHNN and CDR2 SYGVQD (reference sequence). This CDR3 is CASSESSRGYTGELFF. In nucleotides, the CDR3 is TGCGCCAGCAGTGAGTCGTCGAGGGGGTACACCGGGGAGCTGTTTTTT.

Worth noting for this clone: Other nucleotide sequences from this sample produce the same CDR3. The gene calls are TRBV4-1 and TRBJ2-7, with D possibly being TRBD2 (5 bases). Per the germline V gene, CDR1 is MGHRA and CDR2 is YSYEKL. The CDR3 spans 13 residues. V lost 2 bases to trimming and J lost 2 bases, with 7 bases between them. DNA for the CDR3: TGCGCCAGCAGCCAACCGGGGACCTACGAGCAGTACTTC. Protein sequence: CASSQPGTYEQYF.

This clone was picked up one time. The rearrangement joins TRBV4-3 to TRBJ2-7; 13 nucleotides line up with TRBD2. The CDR3 sequence is 16 residues long. Trimming took 5 bases from V and 6 from J; bases not matched to a gene: 10. Germline V CDR1 and CDR2: LGHNA, YSLEER. The CDR3 region has the DNA TGCGCCAGCAGCATCGGGACTAGCGGGAAATCGTGCGAGCAGTACTTC. Translation: CASSIGTSGKSCEQYF.

The chain employs TRBV30 and TRBJ2-1; D may be TRBD2 (6 bases). Deletions cut 0 bases from V and 0 bases from J, with 9 bases between. The length of the CDR3 is 15 residues. CDR1 and CDR2 from the germline V gene are GTSNPN and SVGIG (reference sequence). The chain's CDR3 is CAWSVETSSYNEQFF. The CDR3 DNA sequence: TGTGCCTGGAGTGTCGAGACTAGCTCCTACAATGAGCAGTTCTTC.

This clone was found a few times. The gene calls are TRBV7-2 and TRBJ2-2, with D tentatively TRBD2 (5 bases). V was shortened by 1 base and J by 5 bases, with 14 bases between the two germline ends. In germline, CDR1 is SGHTA, CDR2 FQGNSA. The CDR3 runs to 16 residues. DNA for the CDR3: TGTGCCAGCAGCTTAGGGCCAGCGGAAGTTACCGGGGAGCTGTTTTTT. Amino acids: CASSLGPAEVTGELFF. Looking up the rest from reference TRBV7-2 and TRBJ2-2 gives the full variable domain: GAGVSQSPSNKVTEKGKDVELRCDPISGHTALYWYRQSLGQGLEFLIYFQGNSAPDKSGLPSDRFSAERTGGSVSTLTIQRTQQEDSAVYLCASSLGPAEVTGELFFGEGSRLTVL.

This chain connects TRBV10-1 to TRBJ2-3, with 13 bases identical to TRBD2. J was trimmed by 2 bases and V by 4 bases; bases with no gene match: 3. The CDR3 sequence is 16 residues long. CDR1 and CDR2 from the germline V gene are WNHNN and SYGVQD (reference sequence). This CDR3 is CASSVGLAGDTDTQYF. Here the CDR3 DNA reads TGCGCCAGCAGTGTAGGACTAGCGGGGGACACAGATACGCAGTATTTT.

V usage is TRBV6-1 and J usage is TRBJ2-7, with D uncertain. The CDR3 is 15 amino acids. The V end was cut by 7 bases, the J end by 2 bases, with 18 bases between. Germline CDR1 MNHNS, CDR2 SASEGT. The CDR3 bases are TGTGCCAGCACGGCTGATGATAGGGCGACCTACGAGCAGTACTTC. Protein: CASTADDRATYEQYF.

The chain has TRBV9 and TRBJ1-2; D might be TRBD1 (5 bases). Trimming stripped 0 bases from V and 4 bases from J, with 13 bases between. Looked up from germline, CDR1 is SGDLS and CDR2 is YYNGEE. CDR3 length: 15 amino acids. CDR3 in DNA: TGTGCCAGCAGCGTAGGGAACTGGGACGCCTATGGCTACACCTTC. It encodes CASSVGNWDAYGYTF. The variable domain in full, with the rest retrieved from reference TRBV9 and TRBJ1-2, is DSGVTQTPKHLITATGQRVTLRCSPRSGDLSVYWYQQSLDQGLQFLIQYYNGEERAKGNILERFSAQQFPDLHSELNLSSLELGDSALYFCASSVGNWDAYGYTFGSGTRLTVV.

The chain has TRBV15 and TRBJ2-7, with TRBD1 matching over 9 bases. The CDR3 has 13 amino acids. The germline gives CDR1 LNHNV, CDR2 YYDKDF (reference sequence). The V gene end was trimmed by 8 bases and the J gene end by 3 bases; junction bases not matched to a gene: 5. CDR3 residues: CATRTGDFYEQYF. CDR3 in DNA: TGTGCCACCCGGACAGGGGATTTCTACGAGCAGTACTTC.

This chain connects TRBV19 to TRBJ2-1, with 8 bases identical to TRBD2. Per the germline V gene, CDR1 is LNHDA and CDR2 is SQIVND (reference sequence). Trimming cost V 2 bases and J 10 bases; bases outside gene matches: 4. The length of the CDR3 is 13 residues. The CDR3 here is CASSIIGGEEQFF. As DNA, the CDR3 is TGTGCCAGTAGTATAATCGGGGGGGAAGAGCAGTTCTTC.

The chain joins TRBV28 to TRBJ1-1; 9 bases map to TRBD1. With V trimmed by 5 bases and J by 2 bases, 6 bases remained unmatched. The CDR3 extends over 15 amino acids. Germline V gene data show CDR1 as MDHEN and CDR2 as SYDVKM. The CDR3 DNA is TGTGCCAGCAGTCCCTGGACAGGGGCAAACACTGAAGCTTTCTTT. It specifies CASSPWTGANTEAFF.

V is TRBV11-2 and J is TRBJ2-1; maybe TRBD1 (6 bases). Germline CDR1 reads SGHAT; CDR2 reads FQNNGV. CDR3 length: 12 residues. Trimming cost V 6 bases and J 7 bases, with 10 bases left between them. CDR3 protein: CASSYTGNEQFF. The CDR3 DNA reads as TGTGCCAGCAGTTATACAGGGAATGAGCAGTTCTTC. Full variable domain (remainder filled in from reference TRBV11-2 and TRBJ2-1): EAGVAQSPRYKIIEKRQSVAFWCNPISGHATLYWYQQILGQGPKLLIQFQNNGVVDDSQLPKDRFSAERLKGVDSTLKIQPAKLEDSAVYLCASSYTGNEQFFGPGTRLTVL.

The chain combines TRBV29-1 with TRBJ2-7; 9 bases fit TRBD1. After removal of 4 bases from V and 4 bases from J, the junction contained 2 bases not matched to a gene. Germline CDR1 SQVTM, CDR2 ANQGSEA. This CDR3 comprises 12 residues. CDR3 sequence: CSVGGTGYEQYF. The CDR3 DNA is TGCAGCGTTGGGGGGACAGGGTACGAGCAGTACTTC.

Written as DNA, the CDR3 is TGCGCCAGCAGTGAGTCGGGGGGTTCAGGGGCCAACGTCCTGACTTTC. It is translated as CASSESGGSGANVLTF. This chain links TRBV10-2 with TRBJ2-6; the D gene is possibly TRBD2 (6 bases). This CDR3 is 16 amino acids long. Trimming pared 0 bases from V and 4 bases from J, leaving 10 bases between. Germline CDR1 is WSHSY and CDR2 is SAAADI.

This clone is a singleton in its sample. The J gene is TRBJ2-7, the V gene TRBV27; 7 bases fit TRBD1. From germline, CDR1 is MNHEY and CDR2 SMNVEV (reference sequence). V was pared by 5 bases and J by 3 bases, with 4 bases of the junction left unmatched. CDR3 size: 13 residues. The DNA of the CDR3 is TGTGCCAGCAGTAGGGGGCAGAGCTACGAGCAGTACTTC. Its protein is CASSRGQSYEQYF.

The V call is TRBV15, the J call TRBJ2-3; D gene unclear. The germline gives CDR1 LNHNV, CDR2 YYDKDF (reference sequence). The CDR3 length is 13 residues. Trimming left V 0 bases short and J 4 bases short, with 5 bases between. DNA for the CDR3: TGTGCCACCAGCAGAGATCGGGCAGATACGCAGTATTTT. Protein product: CATSRDRADTQYF.

The V gene is TRBV29-1, the J gene TRBJ2-7, with D uncertain. From germline, CDR1 is SQVTM and CDR2 ANQGSEA. V lost 1 base and J lost 6, with 7 bases in between. There are 11 residues in the CDR3. The CDR3 region has the DNA TGCAGCGTTGAAGTGGTAACCGAGCAGTACTTC. As protein: CSVEVVTEQYF.